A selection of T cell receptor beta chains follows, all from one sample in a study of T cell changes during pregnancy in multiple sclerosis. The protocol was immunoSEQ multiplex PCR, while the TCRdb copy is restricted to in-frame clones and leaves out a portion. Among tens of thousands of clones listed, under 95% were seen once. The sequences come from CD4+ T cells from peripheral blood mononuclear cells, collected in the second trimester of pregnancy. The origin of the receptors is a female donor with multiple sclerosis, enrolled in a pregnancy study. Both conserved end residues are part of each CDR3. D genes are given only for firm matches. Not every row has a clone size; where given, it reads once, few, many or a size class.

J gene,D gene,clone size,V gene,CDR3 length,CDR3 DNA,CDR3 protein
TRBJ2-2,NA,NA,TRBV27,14,TGTGCCAGCAGTTTGGGCGTTCAGACCGGGGAGCTGTTTTTT,CASSLGVQTGELFF
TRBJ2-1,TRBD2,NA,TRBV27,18,TGTGCCAGCAGTTTAGCACTAGCGGGAGGGCTTCTGAGAAATGAGCAGTTCTTC,CASSLALAGGLLRNEQFF
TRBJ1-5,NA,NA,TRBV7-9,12,TGTGCCAGCAGTTATAGCAATCAGCCCCAGCATTTT,CASSYSNQPQHF
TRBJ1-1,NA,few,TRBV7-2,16,TGTGCCAGCAGCTCCGGTTATAGGCGGCCCAACACTGAAGCTTTCTTT,CASSSGYRRPNTEAFF
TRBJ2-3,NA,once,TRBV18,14,TGTGCCAGCTCACCCCGGGGGTACACAGATACGCAGTATTTT,CASSPRGYTDTQYF
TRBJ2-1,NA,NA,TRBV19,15,TGTGCCAGTAGTACCCTCTACGGTCCTTACAATGAGCAGTTCTTC,CASSTLYGPYNEQFF
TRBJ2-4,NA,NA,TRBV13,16,TGTGCCAGCAGCTCGGAAACAGGGTCACCCAAAAACATTCAGTACTTC,CASSSETGSPKNIQYF
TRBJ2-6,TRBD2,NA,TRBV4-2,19,TGTGCCAGCAGCCAAGAAGTAGCGGGAGGCCCTTCTGGGGCCAACGTCCTGACTTTC,CASSQEVAGGPSGANVLTF
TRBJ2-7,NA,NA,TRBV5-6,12,TGTGCCAGCAGCTTGCAGGGATACGAGCAGTACTTC,CASSLQGYEQYF
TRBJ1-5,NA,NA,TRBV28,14,TGTGCCAGCAGTTTTGCCAGCCAGGAGGGGCCCCAGCATTTT,CASSFASQEGPQHF
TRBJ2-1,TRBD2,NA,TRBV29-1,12,TGCAGCGGGGGGACTAGCCGGGATGAGCAGTTCTTC,CSGGTSRDEQFF
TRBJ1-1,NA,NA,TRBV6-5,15,TGTGCCAGCAGTTACACAAGGCACGGGGGAACTGAAGCTTTCTTT,CASSYTRHGGTEAFF
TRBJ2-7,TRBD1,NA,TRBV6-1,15,TGTGCCAGCAGCGTGGCGGGACAGGGGTCCTACGAGCAGTACTTC,CASSVAGQGSYEQYF
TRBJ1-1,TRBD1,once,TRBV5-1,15,TGCGCCAGCAGCCGTCATCGACAGGGGAACACTGAAGCTTTCTTT,CASSRHRQGNTEAFF
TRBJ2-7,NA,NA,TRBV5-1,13,TGCGCCAGCAGCTTGGAGACTAGTTCCGAGCAGTACTTC,CASSLETSSEQYF